This passage covers 23 T cell receptor beta chains from one sample sequenced in a study of shared clonotypes between healthy human individuals (dated by TCRdb to 2018 to 2020). The method was the immunoSEQ multiplex PCR assay. This is the immuneACCESS table as TCRdb keeps it, with only in-frame sequences that have V and J called. A part of the clones is gone; compared with another copy, unresolved V genes explain less than half, and the rest is unexplained. This sample gives about 800,000 clones in total; around 96% of them show up just once. Under 0.25% of the sample rests with the top ten. CD8 naive samples were obtained by positive selection for CCR7 among CD45RO-negative cells, yielding a CD45RA+CCR7+ population from which TemRA cells were excluded. Sequenced material: naive CD8+ T cells sorted from blood. What this sample's cell subset or site label stands for: CD45RA+CCR7+. The origin of the receptors is a man aged 25 to 40 in good health.

The CDR3 sequence: CASSWTGTGSYEQYF. The DNA of the CDR3 is TGTGCCAGCAGCTGGACCGGGACAGGGTCCTACGAGCAGTACTTC. The chain has TRBV5-8 and TRBJ2-7, with TRBD1 matching 9 bases. CDR1 and CDR2 (germline): SGHTS, YDEGEE. V shed 3 bases and J 1 base; nucleotides not matched to a gene: 5. The CDR3 has 15 amino acids.

This chain connects TRBV5-1 to TRBJ2-2, with D perhaps TRBD1 (6 bases). This CDR3 contains 17 residues. Trimming left V 4 bases short and J 1 base short, with 17 bases between. Germline-derived CDR1 and CDR2 are SGHRS and YFSETQ. As DNA, the CDR3 is TGCGCCAGCAGCACCTGGGGGCCAGCGGAGAACACCGGGGAGCTGTTTTTT. Protein: CASSTWGPAENTGELFF.

This clone turned up a few times. This rearrangement joins TRBV7-9 to TRBJ2-7; D call uncertain. The CDR3 totals 14 residues. Trimming stripped 5 bases from V and 3 bases from J, with 14 bases between. Germline values: CDR1 SEHNR, CDR2 FQNEAQ (reference sequence). The CDR3 nucleotides are TGTGCCAGCAGCCCCTCACGCGGTAACTACGAGCAGTACTTC. Its protein is CASSPSRGNYEQYF.

V and J are TRBV5-6 and TRBJ2-7; 7 nucleotides line up with TRBD1. Germline trimming cut 5 bases from V and 3 bases from J; bases unmatched to any gene: 8. The CDR3 contains 14 residues. The germline V gene encodes CDR1 SGHDT and CDR2 YYEEEE. As DNA, the CDR3 is TGTGCCAGCAGTCATTCGGACAGGCACTACGAGCAGTACTTC. It is translated as CASSHSDRHYEQYF.

The rearrangement uses TRBV6-6 and TRBJ1-1; 9 bases line up with TRBD1. The CDR3 is made up of 15 amino acids. Germline CDR1 reads MNHNY; CDR2 reads SVGAGI (reference sequence). The trim removed 6 bases at V and 0 bases at J, leaving 5 bases unmatched. The CDR3 loop reads CASRLRQGVNTEAFF. CDR3 nucleotides: TGTGCCAGCAGGCTAAGACAGGGGGTGAACACTGAAGCTTTCTTT.

This clone was recorded once. This chain links TRBV9 with TRBJ2-3; 9 bases line up with TRBD2. The CDR3 runs 16 residues. V dropped 3 bases and J dropped 2; count of bases not matched to a gene: 7. From germline, CDR1 is SGDLS and CDR2 YYNGEE. As DNA, the CDR3 is TGTGCCAGCAGCGACGGGACTAGCAGCTCCACAGATACGCAGTATTTT. Its protein product is CASSDGTSSSTDTQYF.

Here the CDR3 reads CARGADSSYEQYF. CDR3 sequence (DNA): TGTGCCCGCGGGGCAGATAGCTCCTACGAGCAGTACTTC. The V call is TRBV2, the J call TRBJ2-7; tentative D call: TRBD2 (6 bases). V gave up 11 bases and J gave up 0 bases, with 14 bases separating them. This CDR3 is built from 13 residues. Looked up from germline, CDR1 is SNHLY and CDR2 is FYNNEI.

V is TRBV9 and J is TRBJ1-3, with TRBD1 identical over 8 bases. The CDR3 contains 17 residues. Germline CDR1 is SGDLS and CDR2 is YYNGEE. The trim removed 2 bases at V and 1 base at J, leaving 8 bases unmatched. The CDR3 DNA is TGTGCCAGCAGCGTTGATGGACAGGGACAATCTGGAAACACCATATATTTT. Protein sequence: CASSVDGQGQSGNTIYF.

The chain carries TRBV5-1 and TRBJ2-1; D is unclear. CDR1 is SGHRS and CDR2 is YFSETQ in the germline V gene. The CDR3 loop spans 16 amino acids. V shed 1 base and J shed 7 bases, with 18 bases lying between them. The CDR3 DNA is TGCGCCAGCAGCTTGCCACCTGGTACTGGGTTTAATGAGCAGTTCTTC. Its protein product is CASSLPPGTGFNEQFF.

The genes are TRBV27 and TRBJ2-3; TRBD1 might be the D (5 bases). Germline loops: CDR1 MNHEY, CDR2 SMNVEV (reference sequence). The ends were cut back, 1 base at V and 3 bases at J, with 20 bases in the middle. The CDR3 consists of 18 residues. The CDR3 DNA reads as TGTGCCAGCAGTTTATTGGGTTCAATGGACATGAGGACAGATACGCAGTATTTT. Amino acid sequence: CASSLLGSMDMRTDTQYF.

V and J are TRBV30 and TRBJ2-1, with 7 bases aligning to TRBD2. The germline V gene encodes CDR1 GTSNPN and CDR2 SVGIG (reference sequence). V was pared by 4 bases and J by 8 bases, with 8 bases of the junction left unmatched. CDR3 length: 13 residues. In nucleotides, the CDR3 is TGTGCCTGGACTCGGGCGGGAGCCGATGAGCAGTTCTTC. It is translated as CAWTRAGADEQFF.

This chain connects TRBV7-8 to TRBJ2-1; TRBD2 is a possible D gene (6 bases). Per the germline V gene, CDR1 is SGHVS and CDR2 is FQNEAQ. CDR3 length: 13 residues. The ends were cut back, 1 base at V and 6 bases at J, with 7 bases in the middle. CDR3 bases: TGTGCCAGCAGCTTAGGGGAGGCCAATGAGCAGTTCTTC. Translating gives CASSLGEANEQFF.

The rearrangement uses TRBV27 and TRBJ2-6; D not resolved. Deletions cut 6 bases from V and 0 bases from J, with 6 bases between. CDR3 length: 14 amino acids. Germline V lookup: CDR1 MNHEY, CDR2 SMNVEV (reference sequence). CDR3: CASRLSSGANVLTF. For the CDR3, the DNA is TGTGCCAGCAGGCTTAGCTCTGGGGCCAACGTCCTGACTTTC.

The V gene is TRBV9, the J gene TRBJ2-1, with 7 bases matching TRBD2. The germline gives CDR1 SGDLS, CDR2 YYNGEE. V was pared by 0 bases and J by 6 bases, with 12 bases of the junction left unmatched. The CDR3 runs to 17 residues. This chain's CDR3 is CASSVVGTNGWANEQFF. The CDR3 DNA follows: TGTGCCAGCAGCGTAGTCGGGACTAACGGATGGGCCAATGAGCAGTTCTTC.

The CDR3 sequence is CASSPSGEDTQYF. CDR3 sequence (DNA): TGTGCCAGCAGCCCCAGCGGGGAAGATACGCAGTATTTT. The chain combines TRBV7-3 with TRBJ2-3; TRBD2 agrees at 7 bases. This CDR3 has 13 residues. CDR1 SGHTA and CDR2 FQGTGA come from the germline V gene. The ends lost 5 bases at V and 5 bases at J; junction bases unmatched: 4.

Here the CDR3 reads CASSLGQGRYNEQFF. In DNA, the CDR3 is TGCGCCAGCAGCTTGGGGCAGGGGAGGTACAATGAGCAGTTCTTC. This rearrangement joins TRBV5-1 to TRBJ2-1; either TRBD1 or TRBD2 may fit D (6 bases each). This CDR3 comprises 15 residues. The V gene's germline CDR1 is SGHRS and CDR2 YFSETQ. Trimming cost V 0 bases and J 4 bases, with 11 bases left between them.

The J gene is TRBJ1-2, the V gene TRBV29-1, with TRBD1 as a possible D gene (5 bases). The CDR3 consists of 14 residues. Germline CDR1 is SQVTM and CDR2 is ANQGSEA. CDR3 region: CTIGAPELGYGYTF. CDR3 coding DNA: TGCACCATCGGGGCACCAGAACTAGGCTATGGCTACACCTTC.

The rearrangement uses TRBV21-1 and TRBJ2-7; TRBD1 reflects the table's D call only, with no check against the DNA. TRBV21-1 is labeled a pseudogene. The CDR3 extends over 16 amino acids. CDR3 bases: TGTGCCAGCAGCTTTAGGATCCGGGACAGGGGAGACGAGCAGTACTTC. Translation: CASSFRIRDRGDEQYF.

V is TRBV4-1 and J is TRBJ1-1; TRBD1 is a possible D gene (6 bases). The CDR3 spans 17 residues. Germline assignment: CDR1 MGHRA and CDR2 YSYEKL. Trimming removed 1 base at V and 7 bases at J, with 22 bases between. CDR3 sequence reads: CASSQGAGTFAIGEAFF. In DNA form, the CDR3 reads TGCGCCAGCAGCCAAGGAGCCGGGACATTCGCCATTGGTGAAGCTTTCTTT.

The chain employs TRBV6-5 and TRBJ1-2, with a weak D call TRBD1 (6 bases). The ends were cut back, 7 bases at V and 6 bases at J, with 18 bases in the middle. This CDR3 contains 14 residues. CDR1 MNHEY and CDR2 SVGAGI come from the germline V gene. The CDR3 spells CASMGGGAGNGYTF. Here the CDR3 DNA reads TGTGCCAGCATGGGCGGGGGCGCAGGGAATGGCTACACCTTC.

This clone was seen a single time. The V gene is TRBV5-1, the J gene TRBJ2-7; no clear D gene. Trimming pared 4 bases from V and 5 bases from J, leaving 10 bases between. CDR3 size: 12 residues. The germline V gene encodes CDR1 SGHRS and CDR2 YFSETQ. This chain's CDR3 is CASSPLGHEQYF. DNA for the CDR3: TGCGCCAGCAGCCCGCTGGGCCACGAGCAGTACTTC.

The rearrangement joins TRBV7-6 to TRBJ2-7, with D tentatively TRBD1 (5 bases). Trimming removed 4 bases from V and 0 bases from J, with 13 bases in between. The CDR3 spans 15 residues. The germline V gene encodes CDR1 SGHVS and CDR2 FNYEAQ. The CDR3 loop reads CASSSGLTISYEQYF. The CDR3 coding sequence is TGTGCCAGCAGCTCAGGGCTAACGATCTCCTACGAGCAGTACTTC.

V and J are TRBV7-3 and TRBJ2-3; 10 nucleotides line up with TRBD1. The germline gives CDR1 SGHTA, CDR2 FQGTGA. J lost 3 bases, V lost 5 bases, and 5 bases had no gene match. This CDR3 comprises 15 residues. The CDR3 spells CASSRTGGTTDTQYF. The CDR3 nucleotides are TGTGCCAGCAGCCGGACAGGGGGAACAACAGATACGCAGTATTTT. Full variable domain (missing parts from reference TRBV7-3 and TRBJ2-3): GAGVSQTPSNKVTEKGKYVELRCDPISGHTALYWYRQSLGQGPEFLIYFQGTGAADDSGLPNDRFFAVRPEGSVSTLKIQRTERGDSAVYLCASSRTGGTTDTQYFGPGTRLTVL.